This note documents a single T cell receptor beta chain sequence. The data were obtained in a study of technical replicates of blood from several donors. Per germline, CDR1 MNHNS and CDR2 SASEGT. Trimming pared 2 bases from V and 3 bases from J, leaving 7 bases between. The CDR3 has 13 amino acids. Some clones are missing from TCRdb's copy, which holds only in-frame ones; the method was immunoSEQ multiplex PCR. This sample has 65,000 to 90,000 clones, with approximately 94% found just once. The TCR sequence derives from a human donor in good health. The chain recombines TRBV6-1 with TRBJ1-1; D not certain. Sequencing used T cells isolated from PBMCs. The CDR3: CASSENSYTEAFF. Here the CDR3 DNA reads TGTGCCAGCAGTGAAAACAGCTACACTGAAGCTTTCTTT.